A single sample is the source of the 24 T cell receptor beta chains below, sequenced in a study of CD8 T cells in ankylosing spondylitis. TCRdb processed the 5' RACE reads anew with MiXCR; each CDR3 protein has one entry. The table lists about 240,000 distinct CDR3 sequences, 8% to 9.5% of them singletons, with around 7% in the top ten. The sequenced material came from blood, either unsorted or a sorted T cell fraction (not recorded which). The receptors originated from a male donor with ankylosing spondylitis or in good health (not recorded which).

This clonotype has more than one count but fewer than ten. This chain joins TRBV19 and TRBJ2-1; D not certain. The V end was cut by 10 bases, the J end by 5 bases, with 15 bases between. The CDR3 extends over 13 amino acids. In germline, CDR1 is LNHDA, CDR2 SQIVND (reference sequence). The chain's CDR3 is CATSGLSNNEQFF. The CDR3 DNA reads TGTGCCACCTCAGGTTTATCAAACAATGAGCAGTTCTTC.

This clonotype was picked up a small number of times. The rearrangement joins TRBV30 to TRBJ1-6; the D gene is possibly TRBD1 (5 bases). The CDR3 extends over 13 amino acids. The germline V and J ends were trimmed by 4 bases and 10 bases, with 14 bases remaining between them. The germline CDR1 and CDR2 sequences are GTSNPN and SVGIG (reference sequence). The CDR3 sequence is CAWKGLTGSPLHF. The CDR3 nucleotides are TGTGCCTGGAAGGGACTCACGGGATCACCCCTCCACTTT.

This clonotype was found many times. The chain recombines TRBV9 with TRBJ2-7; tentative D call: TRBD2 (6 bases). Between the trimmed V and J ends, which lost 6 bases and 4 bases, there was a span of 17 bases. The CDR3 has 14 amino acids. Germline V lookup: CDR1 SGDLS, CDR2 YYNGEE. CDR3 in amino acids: CASNPGGRAYEQYF. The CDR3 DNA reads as TGTGCCAGCAACCCTGGGGGGAGAGCATACGAGCAGTACTTC.

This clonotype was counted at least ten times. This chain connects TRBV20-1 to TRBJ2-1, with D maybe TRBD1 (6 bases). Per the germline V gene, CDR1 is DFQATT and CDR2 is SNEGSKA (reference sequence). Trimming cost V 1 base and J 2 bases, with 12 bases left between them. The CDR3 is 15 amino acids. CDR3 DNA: TGCAGTGCTAGAGTGCAGGGGCCTACCTACAATGAGCAGTTCTTC. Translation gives CSARVQGPTYNEQFF.

For the CDR3, the DNA is TGTGCCAGCAGCTTCCTGGGGGGATCATTATCCTACGAGCAGTACTTC. This gives the protein CASSFLGGSLSYEQYF. The rearrangement joins TRBV7-2 to TRBJ2-7; a weak D match, TRBD2 (6 bases). Trimming cost V 3 bases and J 1 base, with 16 bases left between them. Germline CDR1 reads SGHTA; CDR2 reads FQGNSA. This CDR3 spans 16 amino acids. The variable domain in full, completed from reference TRBV7-2 and TRBJ2-7, reads GAGVSQSPSNKVTEKGKDVELRCDPISGHTALYWYRQSLGQGLEFLIYFQGNSAPDKSGLPSDRFSAERTGGSVSTLTIQRTQQEDSAVYLCASSFLGGSLSYEQYFGPGTRLTVT.

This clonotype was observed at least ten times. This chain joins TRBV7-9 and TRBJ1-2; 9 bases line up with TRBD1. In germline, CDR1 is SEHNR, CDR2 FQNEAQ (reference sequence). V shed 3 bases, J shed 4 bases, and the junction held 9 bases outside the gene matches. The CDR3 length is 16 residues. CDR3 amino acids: CASSFPGTGSGYGYTF. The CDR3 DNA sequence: TGTGCCAGCAGCTTTCCCGGGACAGGGAGCGGCTATGGCTACACCTTC.

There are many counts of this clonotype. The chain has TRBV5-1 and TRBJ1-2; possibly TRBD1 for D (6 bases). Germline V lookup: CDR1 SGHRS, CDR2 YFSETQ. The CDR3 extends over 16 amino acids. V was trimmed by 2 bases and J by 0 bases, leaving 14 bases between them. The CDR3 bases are TGCGCCAGCAGCTTTAATGAGGACAGCGCTAACTATGGCTACACCTTC. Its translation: CASSFNEDSANYGYTF.

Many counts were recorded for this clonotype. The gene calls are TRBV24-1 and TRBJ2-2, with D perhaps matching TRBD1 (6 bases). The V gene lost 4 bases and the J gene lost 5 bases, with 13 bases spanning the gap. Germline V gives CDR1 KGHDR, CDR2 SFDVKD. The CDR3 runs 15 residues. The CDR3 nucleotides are TGTGCCACCAGTGAACCTAAACAGGGAACCGGGGAGCTGTTTTTT. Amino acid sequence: CATSEPKQGTGELFF.

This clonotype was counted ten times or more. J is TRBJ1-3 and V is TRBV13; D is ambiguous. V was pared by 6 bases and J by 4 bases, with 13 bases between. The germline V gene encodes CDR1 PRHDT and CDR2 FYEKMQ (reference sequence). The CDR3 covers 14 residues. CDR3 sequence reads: CASSDRGYGNTIYF. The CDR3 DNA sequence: TGTGCCAGCAGTGATCGCGGGTACGGAAACACCATATATTTT.

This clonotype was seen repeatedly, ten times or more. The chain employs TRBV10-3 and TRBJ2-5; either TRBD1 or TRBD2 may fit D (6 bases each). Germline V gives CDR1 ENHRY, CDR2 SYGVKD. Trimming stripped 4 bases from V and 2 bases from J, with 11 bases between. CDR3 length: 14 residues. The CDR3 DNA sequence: TGTGCCATCAGTGGATGGAGGGGGCAAGAGACCCAGTACTTC. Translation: CAISGWRGQETQYF.

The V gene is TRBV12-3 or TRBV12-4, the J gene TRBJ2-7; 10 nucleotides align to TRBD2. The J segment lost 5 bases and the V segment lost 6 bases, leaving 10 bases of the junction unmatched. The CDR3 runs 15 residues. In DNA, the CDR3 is TGTGCCAGCAGACGACGGTTAGCGGGAGGCCACGAGCAGTACTTC. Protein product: CASRRRLAGGHEQYF.

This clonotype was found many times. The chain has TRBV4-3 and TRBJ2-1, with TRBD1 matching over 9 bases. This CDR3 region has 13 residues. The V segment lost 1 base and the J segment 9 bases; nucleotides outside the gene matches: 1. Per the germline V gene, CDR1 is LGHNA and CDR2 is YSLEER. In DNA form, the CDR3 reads TGCGCCAGCAGCCAAGGGGACAGGGTTGAGCAGTTCTTC. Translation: CASSQGDRVEQFF.

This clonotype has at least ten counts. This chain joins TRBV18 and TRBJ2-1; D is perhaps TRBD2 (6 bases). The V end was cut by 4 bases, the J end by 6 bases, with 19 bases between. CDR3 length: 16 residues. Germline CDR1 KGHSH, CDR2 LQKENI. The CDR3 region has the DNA TGTGCCAGCTCACAAAGGAGGGAGCGTGGGGGCAATGAGCAGTTCTTC. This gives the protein CASSQRRERGGNEQFF.

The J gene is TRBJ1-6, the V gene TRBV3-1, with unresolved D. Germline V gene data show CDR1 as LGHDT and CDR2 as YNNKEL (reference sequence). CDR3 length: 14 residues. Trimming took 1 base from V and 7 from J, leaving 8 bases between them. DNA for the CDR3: TGTGCCAGCAGCCAAGGACGGGAAAATTCACCCCTCCACTTT. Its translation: CASSQGRENSPLHF. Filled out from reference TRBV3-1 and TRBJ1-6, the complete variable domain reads DTAVSQTPKYLVTQMGNDKSIKCEQNLGHDTMYWYKQDSKKFLKIMFSYNNKELIINETVPNRFSPKSPDKAHLNLHINSLELGDSAVYFCASSQGRENSPLHFGNGTRLTVT.

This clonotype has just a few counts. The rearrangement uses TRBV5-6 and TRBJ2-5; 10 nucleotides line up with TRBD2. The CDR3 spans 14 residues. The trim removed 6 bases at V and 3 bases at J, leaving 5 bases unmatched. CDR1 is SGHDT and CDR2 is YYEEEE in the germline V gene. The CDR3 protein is CASNPGTSEETQYF. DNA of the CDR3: TGTGCCAGCAACCCCGGGACTAGCGAAGAGACCCAGTACTTC.

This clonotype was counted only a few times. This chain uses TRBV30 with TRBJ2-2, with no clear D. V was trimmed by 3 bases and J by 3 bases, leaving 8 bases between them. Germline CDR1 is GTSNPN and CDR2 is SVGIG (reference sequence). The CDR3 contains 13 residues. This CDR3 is CAWRGQDTGELFF. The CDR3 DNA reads TGTGCCTGGAGGGGTCAGGACACCGGGGAGCTGTTTTTT.

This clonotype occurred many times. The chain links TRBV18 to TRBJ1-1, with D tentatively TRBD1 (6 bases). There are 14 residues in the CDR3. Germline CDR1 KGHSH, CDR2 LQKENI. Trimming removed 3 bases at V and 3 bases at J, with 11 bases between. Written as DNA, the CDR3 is TGTGCCAGCTCACCCATCAGGGGCTACACTGAAGCTTTCTTT. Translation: CASSPIRGYTEAFF. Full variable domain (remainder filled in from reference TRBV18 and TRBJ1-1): NAGVMQNPRHLVRRRGQEARLRCSPMKGHSHVYWYRQLPEEGLKFMVYLQKENIIDESGMPKERFSAEFPKEGPSILRIQQVVRGDSAAYFCASSPIRGYTEAFFGQGTRLTVV.

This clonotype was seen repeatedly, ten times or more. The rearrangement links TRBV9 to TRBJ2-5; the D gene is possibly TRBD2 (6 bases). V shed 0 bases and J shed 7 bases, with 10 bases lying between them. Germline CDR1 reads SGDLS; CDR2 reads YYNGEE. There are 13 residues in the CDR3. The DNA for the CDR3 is TGTGCCAGCAGCGTAGAACTAGCCGGGACCCAGTACTTC. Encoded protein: CASSVELAGTQYF.

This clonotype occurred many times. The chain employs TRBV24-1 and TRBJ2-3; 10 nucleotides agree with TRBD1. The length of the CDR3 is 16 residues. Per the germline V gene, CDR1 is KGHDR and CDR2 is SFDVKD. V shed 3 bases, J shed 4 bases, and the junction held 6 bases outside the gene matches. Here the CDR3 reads CATSDPGQGSPDTQYF. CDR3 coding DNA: TGTGCCACCAGTGATCCGGGACAGGGGAGCCCAGATACGCAGTATTTT.

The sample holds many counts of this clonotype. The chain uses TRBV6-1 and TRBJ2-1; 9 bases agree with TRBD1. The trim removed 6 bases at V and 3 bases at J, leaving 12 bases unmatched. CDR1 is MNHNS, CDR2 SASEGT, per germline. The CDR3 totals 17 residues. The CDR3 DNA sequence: TGTGCCAGCAGACCTAACCGACAGGGGGGATACTACAATGAGCAGTTCTTC. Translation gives CASRPNRQGGYYNEQFF.

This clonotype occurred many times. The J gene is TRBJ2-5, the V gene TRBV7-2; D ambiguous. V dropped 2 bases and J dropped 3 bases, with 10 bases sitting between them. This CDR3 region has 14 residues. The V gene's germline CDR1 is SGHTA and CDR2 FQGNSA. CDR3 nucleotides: TGTGCCAGCAGCTTACAGTATCTCAAAGAGACCCAGTACTTC. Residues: CASSLQYLKETQYF.

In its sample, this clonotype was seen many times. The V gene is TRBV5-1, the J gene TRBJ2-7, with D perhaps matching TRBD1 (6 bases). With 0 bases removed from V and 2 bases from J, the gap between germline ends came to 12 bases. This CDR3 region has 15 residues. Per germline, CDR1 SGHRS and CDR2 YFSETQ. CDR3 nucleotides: TGCGCCAGCAGCTTGGGTCTACAGGGAGCCTACGAGCAGTACTTC. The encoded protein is CASSLGLQGAYEQYF.

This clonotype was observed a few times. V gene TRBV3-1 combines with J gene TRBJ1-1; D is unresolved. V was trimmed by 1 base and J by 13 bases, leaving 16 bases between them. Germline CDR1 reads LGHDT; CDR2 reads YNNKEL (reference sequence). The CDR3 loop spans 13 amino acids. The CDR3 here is CASSQGVHVQVFF. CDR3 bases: TGTGCCAGCAGCCAAGGGGTGCACGTTCAAGTTTTCTTT.

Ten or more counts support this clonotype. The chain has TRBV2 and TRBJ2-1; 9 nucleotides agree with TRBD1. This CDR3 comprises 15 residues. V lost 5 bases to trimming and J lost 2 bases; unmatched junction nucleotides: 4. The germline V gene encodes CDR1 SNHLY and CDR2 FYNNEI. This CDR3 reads CASSTTGGAYNEQFF. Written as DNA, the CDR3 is TGTGCCAGCAGTACGACAGGGGGGGCCTACAATGAGCAGTTCTTC.